These T cell receptor beta chains were read from a single sample in a study of blood T cell repertoires in COVID-19. Using immunoSEQ multiplex PCR, the repertoire was profiled, and TCRdb retains in-frame clones only, with some absent. The table includes 150,000 or so clones, approximately 90% detected once. The sequencing input was peripheral blood. The source of these receptors is a woman in her forties or fifties with acute or convalescent COVID-19. The CDR3 runs from the conserved cysteine through the conserved F or W. Fields, in order: D gene, clone size, J gene, V gene, CDR3 DNA, CDR3 protein. The D gene is left open where the match is weak. Where a row states a size, it is once, few, many or the class of an expanded clone; other rows omit it.

d_call: NA; clone_size: once; j_call: TRBJ2-2; v_call: TRBV6-1; cdr3_nt: TGTGCCAGCCGCAGGGACTCCCCGGACACCGGGGAGCTGTTTTTT; cdr3_aa: CASRRDSPDTGELFF
d_call: TRBD1; clone_size: once; j_call: TRBJ1-2; v_call: TRBV19; cdr3_nt: TGTGCCAGTAGTACCCCTTACAGGGGGGACGACTATGGCTACACCTTC; cdr3_aa: CASSTPYRGDDYGYTF
d_call: NA; clone_size: NA; j_call: TRBJ1-5; v_call: TRBV19; cdr3_nt: TGTGCCAGTAGACATGTCACCCCGAATCAGCCCCAGCATTTT; cdr3_aa: CASRHVTPNQPQHF
d_call: TRBD2; clone_size: NA; j_call: TRBJ2-5; v_call: TRBV7-2; cdr3_nt: TGTGCCAGCAGCTTAGTGGCTAGCGGTCAAGAGACCCAGTACTTC; cdr3_aa: CASSLVASGQETQYF
d_call: NA; clone_size: NA; j_call: TRBJ2-5; v_call: TRBV4-3; cdr3_nt: TGCGCCAGCAGCCAAGTTTTTGGGGGGGCTGGAGACCAACAGACCCAGTACTTC; cdr3_aa: CASSQVFGGAGDQQTQYF
d_call: NA; clone_size: NA; j_call: TRBJ1-1; v_call: TRBV28; cdr3_nt: TGTGCCAGCATCCTAAAATCCCCCAACACTGAAGCTTTCTTT; cdr3_aa: CASILKSPNTEAFF
d_call: NA; clone_size: NA; j_call: TRBJ1-1; v_call: TRBV12-3/TRBV12-4; cdr3_nt: TGTGCCAGCAGCCCGGGGGATCCAACTGAAGCTTTCTTT; cdr3_aa: CASSPGDPTEAFF
d_call: NA; clone_size: NA; j_call: TRBJ1-2; v_call: TRBV7-2; cdr3_nt: TGTGCCAGCAGCTTAGGCGGCCTGGGCTATGGCTACACCTTC; cdr3_aa: CASSLGGLGYGYTF
d_call: TRBD2; clone_size: NA; j_call: TRBJ2-5; v_call: TRBV5-6; cdr3_nt: TGTGCCAGCAGCTGGGGGGTAGGCGGGAGTTCGCGAGAGACCCAGTACTTC; cdr3_aa: CASSWGVGGSSRETQYF
d_call: NA; clone_size: NA; j_call: TRBJ1-2; v_call: TRBV11-2; cdr3_nt: TGTGCCAGCAGCTTACCAGGGGCCATAGGCTACACCTTC; cdr3_aa: CASSLPGAIGYTF
d_call: TRBD1; clone_size: few; j_call: TRBJ1-6; v_call: TRBV14; cdr3_nt: TGTGCCAGCAGCCAAGCTGACGTCCGGACAGGGGGCGGTTCACCCCTCCACTTT; cdr3_aa: CASSQADVRTGGGSPLHF
d_call: NA; clone_size: NA; j_call: TRBJ1-4; v_call: TRBV11-2; cdr3_nt: TGTGCCAGCAGCCTAGCGGGTCTCGGTGAAAAACTGTTTTTT; cdr3_aa: CASSLAGLGEKLFF
d_call: NA; clone_size: NA; j_call: TRBJ1-1; v_call: TRBV6-6; cdr3_nt: TGTGCCAGCAGTTACAGCAACGGGATGGCCGCTTGGGCTTTCTTT; cdr3_aa: CASSYSNGMAAWAFF
d_call: NA; clone_size: NA; j_call: TRBJ1-1; v_call: TRBV10-2; cdr3_nt: TGCGCCAGCAAGGAGGGGAGTCCCACTGAAGCTTTCTTT; cdr3_aa: CASKEGSPTEAFF
d_call: NA; clone_size: NA; j_call: TRBJ2-5; v_call: TRBV5-6; cdr3_nt: TGTGCCAGCGCTGGTAGCAAAGAGACCCAGTACTTC; cdr3_aa: CASAGSKETQYF
d_call: NA; clone_size: once; j_call: TRBJ2-3; v_call: TRBV7-8; cdr3_nt: TGTGCCAGCAGCTTTTATTTAAGTTTAGGCACAGATACGCAGTATTTT; cdr3_aa: CASSFYLSLGTDTQYF
d_call: TRBD1; clone_size: NA; j_call: TRBJ2-6; v_call: TRBV19; cdr3_nt: TGTGCCAGCACTCGACAGGGTTTTGGGGCCAACGTCCTGACTTTC; cdr3_aa: CASTRQGFGANVLTF
d_call: TRBD2; clone_size: NA; j_call: TRBJ2-3; v_call: TRBV7-9; cdr3_nt: TGTGCCAGCAGCCCCTTGGGGGGGAGCACAGATACGCAGTATTTT; cdr3_aa: CASSPLGGSTDTQYF
d_call: TRBD1; clone_size: NA; j_call: TRBJ1-3; v_call: TRBV5-1; cdr3_nt: TGCGCCAGCAGTGGACAGGGCAATTCGGGAAACACCATATATTTT; cdr3_aa: CASSGQGNSGNTIYF
d_call: NA; clone_size: NA; j_call: TRBJ1-4; v_call: TRBV27; cdr3_nt: TGTGCCAGCAGTTTATCTCCGAGAAATGAAAAACTGTTTTTT; cdr3_aa: CASSLSPRNEKLFF
d_call: NA; clone_size: NA; j_call: TRBJ1-1; v_call: TRBV18; cdr3_nt: TGTGCCAGCTCACCACCCCGGGGGGAGCACAGGAACACTGAAGCTTTCTTT; cdr3_aa: CASSPPRGEHRNTEAFF
d_call: NA; clone_size: once; j_call: TRBJ1-2; v_call: TRBV19; cdr3_nt: TGTGCCAGTAGTGGACAGTTCTATTCCTTCGGCTATGGCTACACCTTC; cdr3_aa: CASSGQFYSFGYGYTF
d_call: TRBD1; clone_size: NA; j_call: TRBJ1-1; v_call: TRBV6-5; cdr3_nt: TGTGCCACCCGGCCCGGACAGGGGCGGGTTGAAGCTTTCTTT; cdr3_aa: CATRPGQGRVEAFF
d_call: NA; clone_size: NA; j_call: TRBJ1-2; v_call: TRBV6-1; cdr3_nt: TGTGCCAGCAGACTCCCTCAATCCGACGGGTATGGCTACACCTTC; cdr3_aa: CASRLPQSDGYGYTF
d_call: NA; clone_size: NA; j_call: TRBJ2-3; v_call: TRBV5-4; cdr3_nt: TGTGCCAGCAGCTTGGGAGGAGTCGGCACAGATACGCAGTATTTT; cdr3_aa: CASSLGGVGTDTQYF
d_call: TRBD1; clone_size: NA; j_call: TRBJ1-6; v_call: TRBV6-2/TRBV6-3; cdr3_nt: TGTGCCAGCAGTTACCCTACAGGGGGCGAGAATTCACCCCTCCACTTT; cdr3_aa: CASSYPTGGENSPLHF
d_call: NA; clone_size: NA; j_call: TRBJ1-1; v_call: TRBV18; cdr3_nt: TGTGCCAGCTCACAGCAGGGTAGCGGGGCTGAAGCTTTCTTT; cdr3_aa: CASSQQGSGAEAFF
d_call: NA; clone_size: once; j_call: TRBJ1-2; v_call: TRBV4-2; cdr3_nt: TGTGCCAGCAGCCCGAGGTCGGGAGGGATCGGCTATGGCTACACCTTC; cdr3_aa: CASSPRSGGIGYGYTF
d_call: NA; clone_size: NA; j_call: TRBJ1-2; v_call: TRBV15; cdr3_nt: TGTGCCACCAGCAGTCCTTTCTATGGCTACACCTTC; cdr3_aa: CATSSPFYGYTF
d_call: TRBD2; clone_size: NA; j_call: TRBJ2-5; v_call: TRBV28; cdr3_nt: TGTGCCAGCTCTACTAGCGGGGGGGTGGAGACCCAGTACTTC; cdr3_aa: CASSTSGGVETQYF
d_call: NA; clone_size: NA; j_call: TRBJ2-7; v_call: TRBV3-1/TRBV3-2; cdr3_nt: TGTGCCAGCAGCCAAGGGCTAGAACGCTCCTACGAGCAGTACTTC; cdr3_aa: CASSQGLERSYEQYF
d_call: NA; clone_size: NA; j_call: TRBJ1-2; v_call: TRBV28; cdr3_nt: TGTGCCAGCAGTTTAAAGAGAGCATATGGCTACACCTTC; cdr3_aa: CASSLKRAYGYTF
d_call: NA; clone_size: NA; j_call: TRBJ2-7; v_call: TRBV11-2; cdr3_nt: TGTGCCAGCAGCCCGGACACCCACTACGAGCAGTACTTC; cdr3_aa: CASSPDTHYEQYF